This T cell receptor (beta chain) was retrieved from a study of blood T cell repertoires in COVID-19 (TCRdb year 2020). With respect to the entire study: Collaborator samples came from the United States, Italy and Spain and covered acute and convalescent phases of COVID-19. Deeply sampled blood TCRbeta repertoires from subjects exposed to, actively infected with, or recovered from COVID-19 were included in the dataset. Nearly every sample came with metadata listing a de-identified subject ID, COVID-19 status, age in years and sex. A freely available public database, intended as a resource for researchers studying the immune response to SARS-CoV-2, is where the repertoires were released. Where available, HLA class I and class II types were taken from metadata supplied by the sample provider and were not determined by assay-based typing. The material from the prospective study consisted of cDNA or gDNA derived from T cells, B-cell-depleted T cells, or PBMCs. Samples came from the ongoing ImmuneRACE study (first 160 participants) plus 1,254 subjects from 6 global collaborators.

TCRbeta CDR3 regions were amplified from genomic DNA using the immunoSEQ Assay, a bias-controlled multiplex PCR. Processing in the source paper ran as follows. The number of nucleated cells in each sample was estimated from the amplification of reference gene primers within the assay. To quantify the absolute abundance of each unique TCRbeta CDR3 rearrangement, sequence reads were collapsed and filtered. For each sample, productive Simpson clonality was calculated as the square root of Simpson's diversity index across productive rearrangements. What TCRdb holds here is the immuneACCESS table cut down to in-frame rearrangements. Part of the clones is not present; checked against another copy, under half of the missing clones reflect an unresolved V gene, and the others are unexplained. V and J calls and clone size are given by that table; D and trimming were obtained from the DNA. Recorded for this sample are 250,000 to 300,000 clones; around 90% of them occurred a single time. The ten largest clones take up roughly 2.1% of the sample.

Concerning this clone itself: There is no known antigen for this receptor. No base quality values were provided; no much bigger clone lies one nucleotide off.

Summary of the overall study and its limitations: How much clinical and demographic metadata was included differed by source and by participant, and the metadata was provided uncurated.

Enrolling through a virtual design, the prospective study's participants ranged in age from about 18 to 100 years and lived across 24 United States geographic areas. In the prospective study, cohorts were assigned on the basis of participant-reported clinical history obtained from a screening survey and a study questionnaire. In the prospective study, mobile phlebotomists collected whole blood, serum and a nasopharyngeal or oropharyngeal swab from each participant. Participants in the prospective study had the option to provide additional blood draws and questionnaires over a 2-month period. Before DNA extraction, blood samples from the prospective study were shipped at room temperature or frozen. The CDR3 spans 13 residues, from the cysteine through the phenylalanine. Of all the DNA, just the CDR3 is kept, 39 bases in frame from base 1. Taken from the germline V gene, the CDR1 and CDR2 loops are SGHTA and FQGNSA. Trimming accounts for 6 bases at V and 5 bases at J, while the number of junction bases matched to no gene is 4.

Sequenced sample: PBMCs or T cells enriched from blood (not recorded which). The clonotype was recovered from a woman aged 40-49 years with acute COVID-19. The receptor chain draws on TRBV7-2 and TRBJ2-5, with 9 central nucleotides matching TRBD2. This receptor carries the CDR3 CASRSGLAETQYF. At the DNA level, the sequence is TGTGCCAGCAGATCCGGACTAGCGGAGACCCAGTACTTC. The full variable domain, completed from the reference TRBV7-2 and TRBJ2-5 proteins outside the CDR3, reads GAGVSQSPSNKVTEKGKDVELRCDPISGHTALYWYRQSLGQGLEFLIYFQGNSAPDKSGLPSDRFSAERTGGSVSTLTIQRTQQEDSAVYLCASRSGLAETQYFGPGTRLLVL.